This is a list of T cell receptor beta chains from one sample in a study of blood T cells in healthy people across ages. TCRdb ran MiXCR on the 5' RACE reads and lists one entry per CDR3 protein. The sample shows 1 million to 1.2 million distinct CDR3 sequences, more than 30% of them seen only once. The sample consisted of blood. Receptors originate from a young man in good health. Each CDR3 is given with its conserved first and last residue. A D gene is named only where the DNA matches it firmly. Clone size is shown for a subset of rows, as once, few, many or a class of expanded clone.

d_call: NA
j_call: TRBJ2-2
v_call: TRBV6-2/TRBV6-3
clone_size: NA
cdr3_aa: CASRPGAWGELFF
cdr3_nt: TGTGCCAGCAGACCCGGGGCTTGGGGGGAGCTGTTTTTT

d_call: NA
j_call: TRBJ1-4
v_call: TRBV25-1
clone_size: NA
cdr3_aa: CAALSNEKLFF
cdr3_nt: TGTGCCGCACTGTCTAATGAAAAACTGTTTTTT

d_call: NA
j_call: TRBJ1-1
v_call: TRBV10-2
clone_size: NA
cdr3_aa: CASSGQSLTEAFF
cdr3_nt: TGCGCCAGCAGTGGACAGTCTCTAACTGAAGCTTTCTTT

d_call: NA
j_call: TRBJ1-1
v_call: TRBV5-1
clone_size: NA
cdr3_aa: CASSLIRFNTEAFF
cdr3_nt: TGCGCCAGCAGCTTGATTCGCTTTAACACTGAAGCTTTCTTT

d_call: TRBD1
j_call: TRBJ2-3
v_call: TRBV29-1
clone_size: NA
cdr3_aa: CSVGTGGTDTQYF
cdr3_nt: TGCAGCGTGGGGACAGGGGGCACAGATACGCAGTATTTT

d_call: NA
j_call: TRBJ2-1
v_call: TRBV30
clone_size: NA
cdr3_aa: CAWAGLGYNEQFF
cdr3_nt: TGTGCCTGGGCCGGGTTAGGCTACAATGAGCAGTTCTTC

d_call: NA
j_call: TRBJ1-2
v_call: TRBV9
clone_size: NA
cdr3_aa: CVSTALGFYGYTF
cdr3_nt: TGTGTCAGCACCGCCCTTGGTTTCTATGGCTACACCTTC

d_call: NA
j_call: TRBJ1-5
v_call: TRBV7-2
clone_size: few
cdr3_aa: CASSLVGTLQPQHF
cdr3_nt: TGTGCCAGCAGCTTAGTAGGGACCCTTCAGCCCCAGCATTTT

d_call: TRBD2
j_call: TRBJ2-3
v_call: TRBV3-1
clone_size: NA
cdr3_aa: CASSQGIAGADTQYF
cdr3_nt: TGTGCCAGCAGCCAAGGGATAGCGGGAGCAGATACGCAGTATTTT

d_call: NA
j_call: TRBJ1-1
v_call: TRBV2
clone_size: few
cdr3_aa: CASRRGGAPTEAFF
cdr3_nt: TGTGCCAGCCGCCGGGGGGGGGCGCCCACTGAAGCTTTCTTT

d_call: TRBD1
j_call: TRBJ1-5
v_call: TRBV20-1
clone_size: NA
cdr3_aa: CSAGAEQGYQPQHF
cdr3_nt: TGCAGTGCTGGAGCGGAACAGGGGTATCAGCCCCAGCATTTT

d_call: NA
j_call: TRBJ1-5
v_call: TRBV27
clone_size: NA
cdr3_aa: CASSVYGDQPQHF
cdr3_nt: TGTGCCAGCAGTGTATACGGGGATCAGCCCCAGCATTTT

d_call: NA
j_call: TRBJ1-1
v_call: TRBV5-6
clone_size: NA
cdr3_aa: CASSRNFGGENTEAFF
cdr3_nt: TGTGCCAGCAGCCGAAATTTCGGGGGCGAGAACACTGAAGCTTTCTTT

d_call: NA
j_call: TRBJ2-5
v_call: TRBV4-1
clone_size: few
cdr3_aa: CASSQDPGWETQYF
cdr3_nt: TGCGCCAGCAGCCAAGATCCAGGGTGGGAGACCCAGTACTTC

d_call: NA
j_call: TRBJ2-3
v_call: TRBV5-1
clone_size: few
cdr3_aa: CASSYRVETSTDTQYF
cdr3_nt: TGCGCCAGCAGCTATAGAGTGGAGACTAGCACAGATACGCAGTATTTT

d_call: NA
j_call: TRBJ2-5
v_call: TRBV20-1
clone_size: NA
cdr3_aa: CSVIPGPYNEQYF
cdr3_nt: TGCAGTGTCATACCGGGCCCGTACAATGAGCAGTACTTC

d_call: TRBD1
j_call: TRBJ1-1
v_call: TRBV2
clone_size: once
cdr3_aa: CARDQDRAPYTEAFF
cdr3_nt: TGTGCCAGGGATCAGGACAGGGCACCTTACACTGAAGCTTTCTTT

d_call: NA
j_call: TRBJ1-4
v_call: TRBV27
clone_size: once
cdr3_aa: CASSRPPGSTNEKLFF
cdr3_nt: TGTGCCAGCAGTCGACCGCCGGGGTCAACTAATGAAAAACTGTTTTTT

d_call: NA
j_call: TRBJ2-7
v_call: TRBV5-1
clone_size: NA
cdr3_aa: CASSLYPVLSYEQYF
cdr3_nt: TGCGCCAGCAGCTTGTATCCGGTCCTCTCCTACGAGCAGTACTTC

d_call: NA
j_call: TRBJ1-4
v_call: TRBV3-1
clone_size: NA
cdr3_aa: CATRRGPTNEKLFF
cdr3_nt: TGTGCCACCCGACGGGGGCCGACTAATGAAAAACTGTTTTTT

d_call: TRBD1
j_call: TRBJ1-2
v_call: TRBV4-3
clone_size: NA
cdr3_aa: CASSQGFDRDGDGYTF
cdr3_nt: TGCGCCAGCAGCCAAGGTTTCGACAGGGACGGCGATGGCTACACCTTC

d_call: NA
j_call: TRBJ2-7
v_call: TRBV29-1
clone_size: NA
cdr3_aa: CSAARGRCEQYF
cdr3_nt: TGCAGCGCCGCCAGAGGGAGGTGCGAGCAGTACTTC

d_call: NA
j_call: TRBJ2-4
v_call: TRBV6-4
clone_size: NA
cdr3_aa: CANSDTFTLAKNIQYF
cdr3_nt: TGTGCCAACAGCGATACTTTTACGCTAGCCAAAAACATTCAGTACTTC

d_call: NA
j_call: TRBJ1-1
v_call: TRBV7-9
clone_size: NA
cdr3_aa: CASSPSITTEAFF
cdr3_nt: TGTGCCAGCAGCCCCAGCATCACCACTGAAGCTTTCTTT

d_call: NA
j_call: TRBJ1-1
v_call: TRBV29-1
clone_size: few
cdr3_aa: CSVEGTLLNTEAFF
cdr3_nt: TGCAGCGTGGAGGGTACCCTCTTAAACACTGAAGCTTTCTTT

d_call: NA
j_call: TRBJ2-3
v_call: TRBV14
clone_size: NA
cdr3_aa: CASGPFGAITDTQYF
cdr3_nt: TGTGCCAGCGGACCCTTTGGGGCGATCACAGATACGCAGTATTTT

d_call: NA
j_call: TRBJ2-3
v_call: TRBV20-1
clone_size: few
cdr3_aa: CSARDRKEGTDTQYF
cdr3_nt: TGCAGTGCTAGAGATAGGAAAGAAGGGACAGATACGCAGTATTTT

d_call: NA
j_call: TRBJ2-1
v_call: TRBV3-1
clone_size: many
cdr3_aa: CASSQDYDSNEQFF
cdr3_nt: TGTGCCAGCAGCCAAGATTACGACAGCAATGAGCAGTTCTTC

d_call: NA
j_call: TRBJ2-3
v_call: TRBV4-3
clone_size: few
cdr3_aa: CASSQTVMGTDTQYF
cdr3_nt: TGCGCCAGCAGTCAGACGGTAATGGGCACAGATACGCAGTATTTT

d_call: TRBD2
j_call: TRBJ2-3
v_call: TRBV7-6
clone_size: once
cdr3_aa: CASSQTSGGFESTDTQYF
cdr3_nt: TGTGCCAGCAGCCAGACTAGCGGAGGCTTCGAAAGCACAGATACGCAGTATTTT

d_call: TRBD2
j_call: TRBJ2-1
v_call: TRBV12-3/TRBV12-4
clone_size: NA
cdr3_aa: CASSNSGGAQNEQFF
cdr3_nt: TGTGCCAGCAGTAATAGCGGGGGGGCGCAGAATGAGCAGTTCTTC

d_call: NA
j_call: TRBJ2-3
v_call: TRBV12-3/TRBV12-4
clone_size: NA
cdr3_aa: CASSPTASTDMQYF
cdr3_nt: TGTGCCAGCAGTCCTACCGCTAGCACAGATATGCAATATTTT

d_call: NA
j_call: TRBJ1-2
v_call: TRBV29-1
clone_size: NA
cdr3_aa: CSVITDRNYGYTF
cdr3_nt: TGCAGCGTAATTACCGACAGAAACTATGGCTACACCTTC

d_call: NA
j_call: TRBJ2-1
v_call: TRBV3-1
clone_size: NA
cdr3_aa: CASTLRPDLYNEQFF
cdr3_nt: TGTGCCAGCACCCTACGCCCGGACCTCTACAATGAGCAGTTCTTC

d_call: NA
j_call: TRBJ2-1
v_call: TRBV4-3
clone_size: NA
cdr3_aa: CASSQGGTKYNEQFF
cdr3_nt: TGCGCCAGCAGCCAAGGCGGGACCAAATACAATGAGCAGTTCTTC

d_call: NA
j_call: TRBJ2-7
v_call: TRBV4-1
clone_size: NA
cdr3_aa: CASSQGPPRGESSYEQYF
cdr3_nt: TGCGCCAGCAGCCAGGGCCCCCCCAGGGGAGAAAGCTCCTACGAGCAGTACTTC

d_call: NA
j_call: TRBJ2-2
v_call: TRBV9
clone_size: NA
cdr3_aa: CASSVSLADAGELFF
cdr3_nt: TGTGCCAGCAGCGTAAGCCTAGCTGACGCCGGGGAGCTGTTTTTT

d_call: NA
j_call: TRBJ1-2
v_call: TRBV11-2
clone_size: few
cdr3_aa: CASSLEAGAGYGYTF
cdr3_nt: TGTGCCAGCAGCTTGGAAGCAGGGGCGGGCTATGGCTACACCTTC

d_call: NA
j_call: TRBJ2-1
v_call: TRBV5-1
clone_size: NA
cdr3_aa: CASREGGNSYNEQFF
cdr3_nt: TGCGCCAGCAGGGAAGGAGGGAATTCCTACAATGAGCAGTTCTTC